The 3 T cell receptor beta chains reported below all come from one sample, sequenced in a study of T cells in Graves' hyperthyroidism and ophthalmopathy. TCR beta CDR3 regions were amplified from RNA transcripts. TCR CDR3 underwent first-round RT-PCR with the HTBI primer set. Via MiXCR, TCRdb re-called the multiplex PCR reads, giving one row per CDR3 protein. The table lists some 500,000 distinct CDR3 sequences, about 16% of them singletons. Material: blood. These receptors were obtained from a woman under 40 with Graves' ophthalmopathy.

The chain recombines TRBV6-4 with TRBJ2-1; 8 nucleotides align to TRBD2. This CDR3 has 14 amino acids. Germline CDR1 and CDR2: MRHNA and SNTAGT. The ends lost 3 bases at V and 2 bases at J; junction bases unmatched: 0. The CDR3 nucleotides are TGTGCCAGCAGTGAGCGGGAGGCCTACAATGAGCAGTTCTTC. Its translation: CASSEREAYNEQFF.

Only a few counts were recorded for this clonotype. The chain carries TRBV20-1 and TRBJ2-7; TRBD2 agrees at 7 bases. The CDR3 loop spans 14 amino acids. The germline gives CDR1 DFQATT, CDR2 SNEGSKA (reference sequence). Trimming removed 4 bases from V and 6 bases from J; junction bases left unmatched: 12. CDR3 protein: CSAMAGAPNSEQYF. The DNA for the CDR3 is TGCAGTGCTATGGCGGGAGCCCCCAACAGCGAGCAGTACTTC.

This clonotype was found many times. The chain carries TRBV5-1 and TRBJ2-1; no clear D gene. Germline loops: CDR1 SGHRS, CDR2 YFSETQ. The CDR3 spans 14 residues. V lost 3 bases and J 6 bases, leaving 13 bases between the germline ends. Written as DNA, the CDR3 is TGCGCCAGCAGCTCGGTACTTCCTGGCAATGAGCAGTTCTTC. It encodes CASSSVLPGNEQFF.